A few counts support the clone carrying this TCR beta chain. The sample comes from a study of PD-L1 blockade in urothelial cancer. This CDR3 region has 14 residues. Germline loops: CDR1 SGHTA, CDR2 FQGNSA. V lost 4 bases to trimming and J lost 6 bases; unmatched junction nucleotides: 6. Measured with immunoSEQ multiplex PCR; TCRdb has only the in-frame clones, and not every one. Of some 35,000 clones in the sample, approximately 90% were seen once. The source of this sequence is an older man with urothelial cancer. J is TRBJ1-1 and V is TRBV7-2; 9 positions agree with TRBD1. Sequenced here: PBMCs, sampled around atezolizumab (anti-PD-L1) treatment. In DNA, the CDR3 is TGTGCCAGCAGCTCGGACAGGGGTAGTGCTGAAGCTTTCTTT. It is translated as CASSSDRGSAEAFF.